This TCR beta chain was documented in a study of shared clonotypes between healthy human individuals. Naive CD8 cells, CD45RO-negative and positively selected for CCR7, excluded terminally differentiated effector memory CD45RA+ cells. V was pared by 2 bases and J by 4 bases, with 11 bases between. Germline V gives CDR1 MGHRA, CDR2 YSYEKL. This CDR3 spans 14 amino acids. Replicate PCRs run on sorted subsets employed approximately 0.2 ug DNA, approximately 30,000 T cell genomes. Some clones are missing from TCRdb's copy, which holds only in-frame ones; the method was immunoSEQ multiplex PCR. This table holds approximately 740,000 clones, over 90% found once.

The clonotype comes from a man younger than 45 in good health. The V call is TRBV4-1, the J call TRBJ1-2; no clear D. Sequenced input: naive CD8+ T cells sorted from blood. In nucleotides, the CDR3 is TGCGCCAGCAGCCAAATCACCGGTTTCTATGGCTACACCTTC. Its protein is CASSQITGFYGYTF.